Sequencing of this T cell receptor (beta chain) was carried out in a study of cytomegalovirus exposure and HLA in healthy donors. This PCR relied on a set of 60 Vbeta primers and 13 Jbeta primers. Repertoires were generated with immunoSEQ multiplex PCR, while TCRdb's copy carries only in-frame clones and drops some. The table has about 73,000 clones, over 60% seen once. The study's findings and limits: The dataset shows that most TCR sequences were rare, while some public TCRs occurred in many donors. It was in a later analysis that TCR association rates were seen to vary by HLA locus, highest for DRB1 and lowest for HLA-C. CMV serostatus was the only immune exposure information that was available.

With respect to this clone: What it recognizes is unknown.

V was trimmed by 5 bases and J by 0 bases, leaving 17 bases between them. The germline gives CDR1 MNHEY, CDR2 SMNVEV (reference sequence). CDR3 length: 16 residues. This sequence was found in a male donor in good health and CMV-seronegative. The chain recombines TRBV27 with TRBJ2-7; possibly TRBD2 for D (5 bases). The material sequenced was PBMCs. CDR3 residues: CASSPSRGRASYEQYF. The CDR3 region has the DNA TGTGCCAGCAGTCCGTCGCGAGGGCGGGCCTCCTACGAGCAGTACTTC.